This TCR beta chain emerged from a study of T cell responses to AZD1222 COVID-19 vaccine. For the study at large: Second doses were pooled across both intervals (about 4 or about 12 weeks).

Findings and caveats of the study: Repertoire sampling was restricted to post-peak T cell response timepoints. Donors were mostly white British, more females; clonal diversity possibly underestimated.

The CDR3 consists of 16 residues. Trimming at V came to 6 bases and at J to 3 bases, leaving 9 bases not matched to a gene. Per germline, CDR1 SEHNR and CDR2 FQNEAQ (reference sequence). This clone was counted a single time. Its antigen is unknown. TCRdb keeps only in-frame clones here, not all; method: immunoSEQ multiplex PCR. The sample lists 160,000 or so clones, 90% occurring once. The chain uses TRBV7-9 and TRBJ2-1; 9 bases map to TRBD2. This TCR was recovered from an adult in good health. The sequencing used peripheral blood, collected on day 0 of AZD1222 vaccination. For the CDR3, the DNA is TGTGCCAGCAGTCATAGCGGGAGTTGGGACTACAATGAGCAGTTCTTC. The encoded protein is CASSHSGSWDYNEQFF.